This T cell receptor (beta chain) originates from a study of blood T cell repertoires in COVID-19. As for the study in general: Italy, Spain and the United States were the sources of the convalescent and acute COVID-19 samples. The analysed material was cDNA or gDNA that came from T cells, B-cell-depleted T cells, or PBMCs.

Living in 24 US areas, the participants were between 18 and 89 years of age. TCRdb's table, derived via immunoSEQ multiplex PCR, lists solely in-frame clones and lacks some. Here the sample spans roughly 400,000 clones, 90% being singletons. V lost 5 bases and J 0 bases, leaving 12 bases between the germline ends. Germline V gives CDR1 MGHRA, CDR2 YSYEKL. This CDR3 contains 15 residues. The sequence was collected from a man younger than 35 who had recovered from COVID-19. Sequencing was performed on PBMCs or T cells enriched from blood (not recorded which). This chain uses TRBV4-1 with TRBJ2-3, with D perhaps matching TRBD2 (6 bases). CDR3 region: CASSVTRESTDTQYF. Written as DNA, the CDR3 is TGCGCCAGCAGCGTGACTAGAGAAAGCACAGATACGCAGTATTTT.